This T cell receptor beta chain was profiled in a study of CD8 T cells in ankylosing spondylitis. Study observations and caveats: Ankylosing spondylitis blood appeared to carry a characteristic TCR beta motif of roughly eight highly homologous variants. From matched ankylosing spondylitis synovial fluid, disease-linked clones were reportedly recovered at significantly enriched levels.

This clonotype was seen ten or more times. Its antigen is not identified. With 6 bases clipped from V and 8 bases from J, the junction kept 10 bases outside the gene matches. The CDR3 runs 15 residues. Library preparation for TCR beta used quantitative 5'-RACE with molecular barcodes. TCRdb re-derived calls from the 5' RACE reads in MiXCR, one entry per CDR3 protein. The top ten clones hold approximately 3.5% of a sample with roughly 490,000 distinct CDR3 sequences, about 5.7% of them seen once. This clonotype originated in a male donor with ankylosing spondylitis. The V and J genes are TRBV12-3 or TRBV12-4 and TRBJ2-1; 10 nucleotides agree with TRBD2. The sample comprised blood, either unsorted or a sorted T cell fraction (not recorded which). The CDR3 loop is CASRRGTSVGYEQFF. CDR3 nucleotide sequence: TGTGCCAGCAGGCGCGGGACTAGCGTCGGGTATGAGCAGTTCTTC.